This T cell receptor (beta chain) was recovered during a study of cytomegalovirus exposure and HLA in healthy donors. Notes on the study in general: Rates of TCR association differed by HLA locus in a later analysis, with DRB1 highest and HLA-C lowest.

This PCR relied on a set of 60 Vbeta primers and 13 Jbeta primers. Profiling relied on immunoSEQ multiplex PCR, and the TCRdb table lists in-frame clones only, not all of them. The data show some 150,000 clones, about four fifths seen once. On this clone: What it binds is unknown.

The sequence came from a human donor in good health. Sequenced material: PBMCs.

Here the CDR3 reads CASSAIGTGWEETQYF. The CDR3 DNA sequence: TGTGCCAGCAGCGCCATCGGGACAGGGTGGGAAGAGACCCAGTACTTC. The chain recombines TRBV6-4 with TRBJ2-5, with 9 bases that match TRBD1. The germline CDR1 and CDR2 sequences are MRHNA and SNTAGT. The J segment lost 3 bases and the V segment lost 6 bases, leaving 11 bases of the junction unmatched. This CDR3 is built from 16 residues.